This T cell receptor beta chain was documented in a study of prognosis after radiotherapy for stage I lung cancer. Overall study context: The patients included approximately 14 who had newly diagnosed primary stage I lung tumors, along with 4 to 6 others who had oligometastatic NSCLC after their primary tumor had been surgically resected. Patients received 3 to 5 SBRT fractions with a biologically effective dose of at least 100 Gy. Study-level results: Tumor specificity was not determined for the expanded TCR clones.

The authors drew 4.5 to 7 milliliters of peripheral blood at each of two time points. The CDR3 is 15 amino acids. Per germline, CDR1 SGDLS and CDR2 YYNGEE. The ends were cut back, 0 bases at V and 2 bases at J, with 11 bases in the middle. Ten or more counts support this clonotype. Its antigen is not known. Two-round multiplex PCR, the amplification method, yielded TCR beta CDR3 from genomic DNA. Primers specific to each TRBV and TRBJ gene were used in first-round PCR. TCRdb itself ran the multiplex PCR reads through MiXCR, one entry per CDR3 protein. Seen here are some 27,000 distinct CDR3 sequences, approximately 31% observed once, and the top ten hold around 10%.

The chain joins TRBV9 to TRBJ2-5; perhaps TRBD1 as D (6 bases). This specimen was PBMCs, taken before or after stereotactic body radiation therapy (not recorded which). The sequence came from a donor over 45 with non-small cell lung cancer. The CDR3 nucleotides are TGTGCCAGCAGCGTAGAGGACAGAAGGCAAGAGACCCAGTACTTC. Amino acid sequence: CASSVEDRRQETQYF.